These 5 T cell receptor beta chains share one sample of origin, sequenced in a study of blood T cell repertoires in COVID-19. Some clones are missing from TCRdb's copy, which holds only in-frame ones; the method was immunoSEQ multiplex PCR. Here the sample spans about 70,000 clones, 80% to 90% being singletons. The specimen was peripheral blood. Source of these receptors: a human donor in a cohort sampled during active COVID-19.

This clone showed up just once. J is TRBJ1-6 and V is TRBV30; weak D call: TRBD1 (6 bases). The germline CDR1 and CDR2 sequences are GTSNPN and SVGIG (reference sequence). The CDR3 is 14 amino acids. V shed 5 bases and J shed 5 bases, with 13 bases lying between them. CDR3 bases: TGTGCCTGGGAAGGTGAGGGGGATAATTCACCCCTCCACTTT. Its translation: CAWEGEGDNSPLHF.

This sequence joins TRBV24-1 and TRBJ2-2, with D unclear. The CDR3 covers 15 residues. Trimming removed 8 bases at V and 0 bases at J, with 12 bases between. The V gene's germline CDR1 is KGHDR and CDR2 SFDVKD. The CDR3 is CATTSSQSNTGELFF. In nucleotides, the CDR3 is TGTGCCACCACTTCCTCGCAGTCGAACACCGGGGAGCTGTTTTTT.

The J gene is TRBJ2-4, the V gene TRBV27, with TRBD1 matching over 8 bases. Germline assignment: CDR1 MNHEY and CDR2 SMNVEV (reference sequence). The CDR3 has 15 residues. V lost 6 bases to trimming and J lost 0 bases; unmatched junction nucleotides: 4. The CDR3 sequence is CASSWTGSAKNIQYF. CDR3 bases: TGTGCCAGCAGCTGGACAGGGTCAGCCAAAAACATTCAGTACTTC.

The CDR3: CASSFDPTGGTEAFF. For the CDR3, the DNA is TGCGCCAGCAGCTTCGACCCGACAGGGGGCACTGAAGCTTTCTTT. The V call is TRBV5-1, the J call TRBJ1-1; TRBD1 matches 9 bases. The CDR3 has 15 residues. V was clipped by 2 bases and J by 4 bases; unmatched bases: 6. Germline V gives CDR1 SGHRS, CDR2 YFSETQ.

This clone is a singleton in its sample. The chain is built from TRBV7-8 and TRBJ1-5; 7 nucleotides line up with TRBD1. The germline CDR1 and CDR2 sequences are SGHVS and FQNEAQ. The CDR3 has 15 residues. V gave up 10 bases and J gave up 2 bases; unmatched junction bases: 11. The DNA of the CDR3 is TGTGCCACTACTGGCCGGGACAGAGGCAATCAGCCCCAGCATTTT. It encodes CATTGRDRGNQPQHF.